This paragraph covers one TCR beta chain sequence. The target antigen is unknown. This specimen belongs to a study of shared clonotypes between healthy human individuals. Across the study: Researchers assigned three CD4 naive, three CD4 memory, two CD8 naive and one CD8 memory plate to each donor.

CD45RO-negative, CCR7-positively selected cells formed the naive CD8 fraction, excluding terminally differentiated effector memory CD45RA+ cells. Study-wide results and limits: Large sequencing depth failed to make sorted-subset sequencing complete, rarefaction showed. Sampling included only blood; tissue repertoires likely differ. Generation probability values for non-shared clonotypes were lower than those for clonotypes shared by all four donors.

The CDR3 spans 13 residues. Germline CDR1 reads LNHDA; CDR2 reads SQIVND (reference sequence). Clones were sequenced by immunoSEQ multiplex PCR, and TCRdb holds only the in-frame ones, with some missing. The sample contains fewer than 700,000 clones, 85% to 95% of which appear only once. V usage is TRBV19 and J usage is TRBJ2-5, with a weak D call TRBD1 (5 bases). Judging by the DNA end, TRBJ2-7 fits better; the J call may be wrong. The sequenced material came from naive CD8+ T cells sorted from blood. This receptor was taken from a woman in her 30s in good health. The CDR3 loop reads CASSIDSSYEQYF. The DNA for the CDR3 is TGTGCCAGTAGTATCGACAGCTCCTACGAGCAGTACTTC.